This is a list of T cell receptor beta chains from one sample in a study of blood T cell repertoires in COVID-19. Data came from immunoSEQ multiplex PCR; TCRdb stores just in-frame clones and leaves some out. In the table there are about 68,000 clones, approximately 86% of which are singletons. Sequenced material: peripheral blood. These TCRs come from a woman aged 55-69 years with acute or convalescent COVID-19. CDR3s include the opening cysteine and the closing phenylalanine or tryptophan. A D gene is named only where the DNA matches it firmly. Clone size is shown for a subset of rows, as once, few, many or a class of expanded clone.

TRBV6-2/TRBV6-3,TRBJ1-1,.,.,TGTGCCAGCAGTTACTCGACCTGGGCCGGTGACACTGAAGCTTTCTTT,CASSYSTWAGDTEAFF
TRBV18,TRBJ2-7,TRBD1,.,TGTGCCAGCTCATGGGGGACAGACCCTTACGAGCAGTACTTC,CASSWGTDPYEQYF
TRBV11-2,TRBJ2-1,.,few,TGTGCCAGCAGCGCTCTGCCATCGAGCTCCTACAATGAGCAGTTCTTC,CASSALPSSSYNEQFF
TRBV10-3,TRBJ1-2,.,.,TGTGCCATCAGTGAGTCAGTGACAGCCAATGGCTACACCTTC,CAISESVTANGYTF
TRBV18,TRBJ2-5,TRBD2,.,TGTGCCAGCTCACCACGCAGAGGGAGGGCCGGAGAGACCCAGTACTTC,CASSPRRGRAGETQYF
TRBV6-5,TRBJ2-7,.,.,TGTGCCAGCTTACCAATCCGGGGTTCCTACGAGCAGTACTTC,CASLPIRGSYEQYF
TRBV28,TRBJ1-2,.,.,TGTGCCAGCAGTCTGGGGGGATATGGCTACACCTTC,CASSLGGYGYTF
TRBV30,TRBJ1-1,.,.,TGTGCCTGGAGAGAGGAGCGCGAAGCTTTCTTT,CAWREEREAFF
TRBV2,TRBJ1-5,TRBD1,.,TGTGCCAGCAGCGACAGGGGGGTCGGTCAGCCCCAGCATTTT,CASSDRGVGQPQHF
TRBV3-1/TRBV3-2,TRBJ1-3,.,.,TGTGCCAGCAGCCGGCAGGGAACTGGAAACACCATATATTTT,CASSRQGTGNTIYF
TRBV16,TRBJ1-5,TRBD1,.,TGTGCCAGCAGCCCTAAACGGACAGGGGCCGGACAGCCCCAGCATTTT,CASSPKRTGAGQPQHF
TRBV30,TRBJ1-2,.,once,TGTGCCTGGAGTGTAGTCCCTCGAGGTGGCTACACCTTC,CAWSVVPRGGYTF
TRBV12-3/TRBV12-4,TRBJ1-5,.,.,TGTGCCAGCAGTATGAACAGGAATCAGCCCCAGCATTTT,CASSMNRNQPQHF
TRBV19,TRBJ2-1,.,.,TGTGCCAGTAGTAGAAGGGGGGGCCCAGTCACACATGAGCAGTTCTTC,CASSRRGGPVTHEQFF
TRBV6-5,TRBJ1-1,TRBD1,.,TGTGCCAGCAGCACAGCCGGGACAGCGAACACTGAAGCTTTCTTT,CASSTAGTANTEAFF
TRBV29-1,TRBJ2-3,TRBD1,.,TGCAGCGTTGAGGGGACAGGGGGAGATACGCAGTATTTT,CSVEGTGGDTQYF
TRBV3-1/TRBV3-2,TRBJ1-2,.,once,TGTGCCAGCAGCCAAGATCCCGGTTCTGGTAAGACCTTC,CASSQDPGSGKTF
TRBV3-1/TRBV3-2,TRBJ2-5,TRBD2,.,TGTGCCAGCAGGTTAGCGGGGGAAGAGACCCAGTACTTC,CASRLAGEETQYF
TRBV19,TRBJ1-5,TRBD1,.,TGTGCCAGTACCTTGGACAGGGCGAGGCAGCCCCAGCATTTT,CASTLDRARQPQHF
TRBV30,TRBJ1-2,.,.,TGTGCCTGGAGAATAGCTTATGGCTACACCTTC,CAWRIAYGYTF
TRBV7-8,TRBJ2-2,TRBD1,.,TGTGCCAGCAGCAGGGGGCAAGTAAACACCGGGGAGCTGTTTTTT,CASSRGQVNTGELFF
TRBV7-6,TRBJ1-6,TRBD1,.,TGTGCCAGCAGCCCGGGACAGGGAAATTCACCCCTCCACTTT,CASSPGQGNSPLHF
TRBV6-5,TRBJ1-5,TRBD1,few,TGTGCCAGCAGGAAGGACAGGGGAGGGAATCAGCCCCAGCATTTT,CASRKDRGGNQPQHF
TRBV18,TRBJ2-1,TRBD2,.,TGTGCCAGCTCGATACTAGGCGGGGGTGGAGAGCAGTTCTTC,CASSILGGGGEQFF
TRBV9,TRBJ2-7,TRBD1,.,TGTGCCAGCAGCGTAGGGGGACAGGGTCCATACGAGCAGTACTTC,CASSVGGQGPYEQYF
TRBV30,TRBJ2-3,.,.,TGTGCCTGGAGTACCCCCGGGAGTCGAGATACGCAGTATTTT,CAWSTPGSRDTQYF
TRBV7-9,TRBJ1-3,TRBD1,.,TGTGCCAGCAGGCGGACAGGTAGTGGAAACACCATATATTTT,CASRRTGSGNTIYF
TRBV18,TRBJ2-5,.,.,TGTGCCAGCTCACGCGGGGGCGAGACCCAGTACTTC,CASSRGGETQYF
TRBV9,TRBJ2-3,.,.,TGTGCCAGCAGCGGCAGGGGGCGGGGGAGCACAGATACGCAGTATTTT,CASSGRGRGSTDTQYF
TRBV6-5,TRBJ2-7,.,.,TGTGCCAGCAGCAACCCCCTCTATTACGAGCAGTACTTC,CASSNPLYYEQYF
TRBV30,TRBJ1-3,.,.,TGTGCCTGGAGCCGGGGGGCAAGGGGAAACACCATATATTTT,CAWSRGARGNTIYF
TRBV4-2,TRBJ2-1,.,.,TGTGCCAGCAGCCAAGAACCCCAACTAGTAACATCGCCGGCGGGCATCAATGAGCAGTTCTTC,CASSQEPQLVTSPAGINEQFF
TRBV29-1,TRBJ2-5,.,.,TGCAGCGTTGAAGTTTCTTATGGAGGGACCCAGTACTTC,CSVEVSYGGTQYF
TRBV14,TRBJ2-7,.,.,TGTGCCAGCAGCCAAGGTCCAGGGGACGAGCAGTACTTC,CASSQGPGDEQYF
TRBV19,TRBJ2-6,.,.,TGTGCCAGTAGATTGACAGCAGGGTTAGAGACCAACGTCCTGACTTTC,CASRLTAGLETNVLTF
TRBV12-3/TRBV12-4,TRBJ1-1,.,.,TGTGCCAGCCTTGCCCGCGGTGAGGCTTTCTTT,CASLARGEAFF
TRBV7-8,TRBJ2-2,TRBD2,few,TGTGCCAGCAGCCTGGGGACTAGCGGGGCGAACACCGGGGAGCTGTTTTTT,CASSLGTSGANTGELFF
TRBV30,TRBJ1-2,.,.,TGTGCCTGGAGTCCGGGACACCTCACACGGCATAACTATGGCTACACCTTC,CAWSPGHLTRHNYGYTF
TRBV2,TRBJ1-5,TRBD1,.,TGTGCCAGCAATGGACAGGGGGCGGGTCAGCCCCAGCATTTT,CASNGQGAGQPQHF
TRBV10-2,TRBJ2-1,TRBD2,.,TGCGCCAGCAGAGCTGGACTAGCGGGAGGGCCTAGTCCTCTAAGGAGCTCCTACAATGAGCAGTTCTTC,CASRAGLAGGPSPLRSSYNEQFF
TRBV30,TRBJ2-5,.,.,TGTGCCTGGAGTGTACGGTCATCAGGACAGGGAGGGGAGACCCAGTACTTC,CAWSVRSSGQGGETQYF
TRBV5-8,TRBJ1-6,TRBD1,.,TGTGCCAGCAGCTTTGTTGGGACAGGGTTTAATTCACCCCTCCACTTT,CASSFVGTGFNSPLHF
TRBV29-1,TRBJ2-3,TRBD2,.,TGCAGCGGGCAGGGACTAGCGGAGAATGGGATTTCAGATACGCAGTATTTT,CSGQGLAENGISDTQYF
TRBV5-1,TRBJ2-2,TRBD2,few,TGCGCCAGCAGCATACCGGACCGGACTAGCGGGAGCTACACCGGGGAGCTGTTTTTT,CASSIPDRTSGSYTGELFF
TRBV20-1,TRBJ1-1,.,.,TGCAGTGCTAGAGCCGAGCCTGAAGCTTTCTTT,CSARAEPEAFF
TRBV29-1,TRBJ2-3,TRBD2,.,TGCAGCGTTGATCGGACTAGTAATAGAGCAGATACGCAGTATTTT,CSVDRTSNRADTQYF